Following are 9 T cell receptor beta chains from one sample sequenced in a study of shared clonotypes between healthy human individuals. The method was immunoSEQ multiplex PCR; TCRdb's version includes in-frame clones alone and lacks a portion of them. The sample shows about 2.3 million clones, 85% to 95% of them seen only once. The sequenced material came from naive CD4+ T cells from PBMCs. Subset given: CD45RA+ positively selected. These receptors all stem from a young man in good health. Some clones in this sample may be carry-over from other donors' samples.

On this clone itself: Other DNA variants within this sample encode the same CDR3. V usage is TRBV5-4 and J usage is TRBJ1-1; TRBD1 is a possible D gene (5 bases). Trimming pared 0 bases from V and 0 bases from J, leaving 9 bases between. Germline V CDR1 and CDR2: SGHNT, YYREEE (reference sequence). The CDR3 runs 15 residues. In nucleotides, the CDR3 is TGTGCCAGCAGCTTGGGGGGCCCGATGAACACTGAAGCTTTCTTT. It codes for CASSLGGPMNTEAFF. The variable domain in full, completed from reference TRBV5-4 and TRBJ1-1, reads ETGVTQSPTHLIKTRGQQVTLRCSSQSGHNTVSWYQQALGQGPQFIFQYYREEENGRGNFPPRFSGLQFPNYSSELNVNALELDDSALYLCASSLGGPMNTEAFFGQGTRLTVV.

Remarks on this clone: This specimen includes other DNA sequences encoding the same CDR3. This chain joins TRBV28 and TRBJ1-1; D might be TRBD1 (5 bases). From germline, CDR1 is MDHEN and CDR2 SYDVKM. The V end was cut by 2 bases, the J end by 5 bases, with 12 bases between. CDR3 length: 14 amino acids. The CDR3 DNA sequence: TGTGCCAGCAGTTTAGGGACCGGCGGGACTGAAGCTTTCTTT. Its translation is CASSLGTGGTEAFF.

As DNA, the CDR3 is TGTGCCAGCAGCTTAAGGGGACAGGGGGACACTGAAGCTTTCTTT. Protein: CASSLRGQGDTEAFF. V and J are TRBV7-2 and TRBJ1-1; 11 positions match TRBD1. The J segment lost 3 bases and the V segment lost 2 bases, leaving 2 bases of the junction unmatched. Looked up from germline, CDR1 is SGHTA and CDR2 is FQGNSA. This CDR3 is built from 15 residues.

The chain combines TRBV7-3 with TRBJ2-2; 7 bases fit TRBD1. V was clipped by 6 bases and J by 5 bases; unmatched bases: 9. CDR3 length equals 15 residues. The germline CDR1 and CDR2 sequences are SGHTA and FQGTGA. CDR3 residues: CASSSGGVGTGELFF. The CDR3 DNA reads TGTGCCAGCAGTTCAGGGGGAGTTGGTACCGGGGAGCTGTTTTTT.

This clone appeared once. The DNA of the CDR3 is TGTGCCAGCAGCCAAGCGTCGACTAGGGGCGGCGAGCAGTTCTTC. As protein: CASSQASTRGGEQFF. The chain employs TRBV11-2 and TRBJ2-1; possibly TRBD2 for D (6 bases). Trimming shortened V by 5 bases and J by 10 bases, and 21 bases separated the two germline ends. The CDR3 is made up of 15 amino acids. CDR1 is SGHAT and CDR2 is FQNNGV in the germline V gene. The full variable domain, its missing parts supplied by reference TRBV11-2 and TRBJ2-1, is EAGVAQSPRYKIIEKRQSVAFWCNPISGHATLYWYQQILGQGPKLLIQFQNNGVVDDSQLPKDRFSAERLKGVDSTLKIQPAKLEDSAVYLCASSQASTRGGEQFFGPGTRLTVL.

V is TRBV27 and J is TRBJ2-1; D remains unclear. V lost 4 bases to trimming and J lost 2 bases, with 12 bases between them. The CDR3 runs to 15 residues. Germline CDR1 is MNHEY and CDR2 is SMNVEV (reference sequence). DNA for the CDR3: TGTGCCAGCAGTTCACAGCGTCCCACCTACAATGAGCAGTTCTTC. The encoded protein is CASSSQRPTYNEQFF.

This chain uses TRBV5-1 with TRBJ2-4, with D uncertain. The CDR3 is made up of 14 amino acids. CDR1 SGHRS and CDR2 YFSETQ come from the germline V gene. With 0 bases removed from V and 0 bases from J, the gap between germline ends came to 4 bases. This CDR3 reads CASSLGTAKNIQYF. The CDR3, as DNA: TGCGCCAGCAGCTTGGGGACAGCCAAAAACATTCAGTACTTC.

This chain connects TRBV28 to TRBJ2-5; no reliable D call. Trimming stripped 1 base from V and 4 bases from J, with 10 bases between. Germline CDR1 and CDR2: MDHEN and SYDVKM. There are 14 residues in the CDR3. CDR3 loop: CASSLLSLGETQYF. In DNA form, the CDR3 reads TGTGCCAGCAGTTTATTAAGTTTAGGAGAGACCCAGTACTTC.

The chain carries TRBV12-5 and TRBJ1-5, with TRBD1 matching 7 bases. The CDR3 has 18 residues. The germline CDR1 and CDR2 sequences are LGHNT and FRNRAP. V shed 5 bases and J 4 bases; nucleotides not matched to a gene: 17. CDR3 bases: TGTGCTAGTGGTGTGGGAAACCCTTGGACAGGAGCTAATCAGCCCCAGCATTTT. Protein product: CASGVGNPWTGANQPQHF.